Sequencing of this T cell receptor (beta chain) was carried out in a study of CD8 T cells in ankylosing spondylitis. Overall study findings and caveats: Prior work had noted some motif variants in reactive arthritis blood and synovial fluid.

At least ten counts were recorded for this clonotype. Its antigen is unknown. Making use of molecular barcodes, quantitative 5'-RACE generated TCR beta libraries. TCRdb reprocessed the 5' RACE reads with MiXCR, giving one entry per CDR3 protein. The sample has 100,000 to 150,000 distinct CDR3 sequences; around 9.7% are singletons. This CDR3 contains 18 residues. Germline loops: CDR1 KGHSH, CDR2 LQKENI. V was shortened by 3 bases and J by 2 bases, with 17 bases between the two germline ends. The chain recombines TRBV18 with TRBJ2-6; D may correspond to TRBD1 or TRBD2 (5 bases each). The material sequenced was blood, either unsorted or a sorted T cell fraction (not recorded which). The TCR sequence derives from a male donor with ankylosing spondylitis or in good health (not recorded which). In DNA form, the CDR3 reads TGTGCCAGCTCACCGGTACAGAGGGGTGAGGCTGGGGCCAACGTCCTGACTTTC. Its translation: CASSPVQRGEAGANVLTF.